The 25 T cell receptor beta chains below come from one sample, sequenced in a study of CD8 T cells in Susac syndrome. An input of about 0.5 to 1 ug of RNA was subjected to reverse transcription using random hexamers. TCRdb processed the immunoSEQ multiplex PCR reads anew with MiXCR; each CDR3 protein has one entry. The sample contains around 100,000 distinct CDR3 sequences, about 95% of which appear only once. Specimen: CD8+ T cells from PBMCs. The receptors shown here come from a human donor with Susac syndrome.

The rearrangement uses TRBV29-1 and TRBJ2-3; D possibly corresponds to TRBD1 (5 bases). Germline CDR1 and CDR2: SQVTM and ANQGSEA. CDR3 length equals 12 residues. The V gene lost 3 bases and the J gene lost 1 base, with 5 bases spanning the gap. CDR3 nucleotide sequence: TGCAGCGTTGACAGGGGCACAGATACGCAGTATTTT. Amino acid sequence: CSVDRGTDTQYF.

The chain uses TRBV20-1 and TRBJ2-5; D not resolved. Trimming cost V 2 bases and J 7 bases, with 17 bases left between them. The CDR3 totals 14 residues. CDR1 DFQATT and CDR2 SNEGSKA come from the germline V gene (reference sequence). This chain's CDR3 is CSARPDPAYGTQYF. The CDR3 DNA reads TGCAGTGCTAGACCGGATCCAGCGTATGGGACCCAGTACTTC.

The chain couples TRBV20-1 to TRBJ2-1; D is tentatively TRBD1 or TRBD2 (5 bases each). The V gene's germline CDR1 is DFQATT and CDR2 SNEGSKA (reference sequence). With 5 bases removed from V and 6 bases from J, the gap between germline ends came to 29 bases. The CDR3 contains 18 residues. The CDR3 sequence: CSAWGRDDSALRINEQFF. In DNA form, the CDR3 reads TGCAGTGCTTGGGGACGAGACGACTCCGCACTACGAATCAATGAGCAGTTCTTC.

The V and J genes are TRBV20-1 and TRBJ2-1; 11 positions match TRBD1. This CDR3 region has 14 residues. CDR1 and CDR2 (germline): DFQATT, SNEGSKA (reference sequence). V lost 3 bases and J lost 3; bases outside the gene matches: 1. This CDR3 reads CSARGQGDYNEQFF. The DNA of the CDR3 is TGCAGTGCTAGGGGACAGGGGGACTACAATGAGCAGTTCTTC.

The chain carries TRBV2 and TRBJ2-4; 9 positions agree with TRBD1. Unmatched junction bases numbered 13, after V lost 10 bases and J lost 6 bases. In germline, CDR1 is SNHLY, CDR2 FYNNEI. This CDR3 has 15 residues. CDR3 sequence reads: CATGPGTGILNIQYF. The CDR3 region has the DNA TGTGCCACGGGCCCCGGGACAGGGATATTAAACATTCAGTACTTC.

The chain joins TRBV6-4 to TRBJ1-6; D is unresolved. Trimming removed 2 bases at V and 10 bases at J, with 9 bases between. CDR1 is MRHNA and CDR2 is SNTAGT in the germline V gene. The CDR3 contains 13 residues. The DNA of the CDR3 is TGTGCCAGCAGTGACAGGGCGGAATCACCCCTCCACTTT. Residues: CASSDRAESPLHF.

The V and J genes are TRBV9 and TRBJ2-1; TRBD2 matches at 10 bases. The DNA matches TRBJ2-7 better at its end, which makes the J call doubtful. The germline V gene encodes CDR1 SGDLS and CDR2 YYNGEE. The CDR3 runs to 15 residues. For the CDR3, the DNA is TGTGCCAGCAGCGTAGGGCTAGCGGGAGAGCTGGAGCAGTACTTC. Its protein product is CASSVGLAGELEQYF.

The chain uses TRBV5-1 and TRBJ2-7; weak D call: TRBD1 (5 bases). Looked up from germline, CDR1 is SGHRS and CDR2 is YFSETQ. The CDR3 sequence is 13 residues long. The V end was cut by 4 bases, the J end by 1 base, with 9 bases between. CDR3 coding DNA: TGCGCCAGCAGCGCCGACAGTTCCTACGAGCAGTACTTC. As protein: CASSADSSYEQYF.

The CDR3: CSVEPGLAAYNEQFF. The CDR3 nucleotides read TGCAGCGTTGAACCGGGACTAGCGGCTTACAATGAGCAGTTCTTC. The chain employs TRBV29-1 and TRBJ2-1; 11 bases are a match to TRBD2. The V gene's germline CDR1 is SQVTM and CDR2 ANQGSEA. The CDR3 runs 15 residues. The J segment lost 4 bases and the V segment lost 2 bases, leaving 4 bases of the junction unmatched.

This sequence joins TRBV25-1 and TRBJ1-1; D uncertain. Germline loops: CDR1 MGHDK, CDR2 SYGVNS. Trimming removed 10 bases from V and 1 base from J, with 16 bases in between. CDR3 size: 14 residues. CDR3 DNA: TGTGCCACCCGGACCGGTAGCTGGAACACTGAAGCTTTCTTT. This gives the protein CATRTGSWNTEAFF. Filled out from reference TRBV25-1 and TRBJ1-1, the complete variable domain reads EADIYQTPRYLVIGTGKKITLECSQTMGHDKMYWYQQDPGMELHLIHYSYGVNSTEKGDLSSESTVSRIRTEHFPLTLESARPSHTSQYLCATRTGSWNTEAFFGQGTRLTVV.

The chain is built from TRBV7-2 and TRBJ2-5, with D tentatively TRBD2 (6 bases). V was trimmed by 5 bases and J by 5 bases, leaving 12 bases between them. CDR1 is SGHTA and CDR2 is FQGNSA in the germline V gene. The CDR3 spans 13 residues. The CDR3 nucleotides read TGTGCCAGCAGCGCCCGGGAGACGGAGACCCAGTACTTC. This codes for CASSARETETQYF.

J is TRBJ2-6 and V is TRBV5-8; 9 bases are shared with TRBD1. This CDR3 comprises 18 residues. Germline CDR1 and CDR2: SGHTS and YDEGEE. With V trimmed by 4 bases and J by 0 bases, 8 bases remained unmatched. CDR3 in amino acids: CASSTDGTGPSGANVLTF. In DNA form, the CDR3 reads TGTGCCAGCAGCACGGACGGGACAGGGCCCTCTGGGGCCAACGTCCTGACTTTC.

The genes are TRBV6-2 or TRBV6-3 and TRBJ2-5, with 11 bases matching TRBD2. This CDR3 comprises 16 residues. The germline CDR1 and CDR2 sequences are MNHEY and SVGEGT. Trimming removed 9 bases from V and 2 bases from J; junction bases left unmatched: 11. This chain's CDR3 is CASTLSGGVPQETQYF. CDR3 sequence (DNA): TGTGCCAGTACCCTTAGCGGGGGGGTCCCTCAAGAGACCCAGTACTTC.

The chain employs TRBV29-1 and TRBJ1-2, with D possibly being TRBD1 (5 bases). CDR1 and CDR2 (germline): SQVTM, ANQGSEA. Deletions cut 5 bases from V and 0 bases from J, with 7 bases between. This CDR3 is built from 12 residues. CDR3 residues: CSVRGANYGYTF. The CDR3 bases are TGCAGCGTTCGGGGGGCTAACTATGGCTACACCTTC.

The chain combines TRBV2 with TRBJ2-3, with 11 bases identical to TRBD2. Trimming cost V 4 bases and J 2 bases; bases outside gene matches: 2. Germline V gene sequence: CDR1 SNHLY, CDR2 FYNNEI. This CDR3 comprises 15 residues. CDR3 loop: CASSVLAGVTDTQYF. CDR3 nucleotides: TGTGCCAGCAGTGTACTAGCGGGAGTCACAGATACGCAGTATTTT. The full variable domain, with the rest looked up from reference TRBV2 and TRBJ2-3, is EPEVTQTPSHQVTQMGQEVILRCVPISNHLYFYWYRQILGQKVEFLVSFYNNEISEKSEIFDDQFSVERPDGSNFTLKIRSTKLEDSAMYFCASSVLAGVTDTQYFGPGTRLTVL.

This clonotype was counted once. The chain employs TRBV5-1 and TRBJ2-7, with D tentatively TRBD1 or TRBD2 (5 bases each). The CDR3 contains 13 residues. The V and J ends lost 2 bases and 5 bases respectively, with 11 bases between them. CDR1 SGHRS and CDR2 YFSETQ come from the germline V gene. This CDR3 reads CASSLHRGDEQYF. The CDR3, as DNA: TGCGCCAGCAGCTTACATAGGGGAGACGAGCAGTACTTC.

The chain joins TRBV6-5 to TRBJ2-1; 7 bases are shared with TRBD2. Trimming cost V 4 bases and J 0 bases; bases outside gene matches: 12. This CDR3 region has 18 residues. Germline loops: CDR1 MNHEY, CDR2 SVGAGI. CDR3 in DNA: TGTGCCAGCAGTTCCCAGGGAGCGGGGATGAGCTCCTACAATGAGCAGTTCTTC. This codes for CASSSQGAGMSSYNEQFF.

The V gene is TRBV4-2, the J gene TRBJ1-2, with D possibly being TRBD1 (5 bases). Germline CDR1 reads LGHNA; CDR2 reads YNFKEQ. V was clipped by 0 bases and J by 4 bases, with 9 bases between them. CDR3 length: 14 residues. The CDR3 sequence: CASSQDPRGYGYTF. The CDR3 DNA reads as TGTGCCAGCAGCCAAGACCCTAGGGGCTATGGCTACACCTTC.

The chain recombines TRBV12-3 or TRBV12-4 with TRBJ2-7; 7 nucleotides match TRBD1. This CDR3 has 13 amino acids. Germline trimming cut 5 bases from V and 1 base from J; bases unmatched to any gene: 2. CDR3 DNA: TGTGCCAGCAGTGGACAGGATTCCTACGAGCAGTACTTC. This translates into CASSGQDSYEQYF.

The chain combines TRBV5-1 with TRBJ2-6; tentative D call: TRBD1 (5 bases). This CDR3 comprises 16 residues. V was cut by 2 bases and J by 9 bases, with 18 bases left in between. Germline V gives CDR1 SGHRS, CDR2 YFSETQ. The CDR3 DNA reads TGCGCCAGCAGCTTAGGGGCAGGGATGGTTCTCAACGTCCTGACTTTC. The encoded protein is CASSLGAGMVLNVLTF.

The table lists this clonotype with a count of one. CDR3 residues: CASSEAGTGTEAFF. DNA of the CDR3: TGTGCCAGCAGTGAAGCCGGGACAGGCACTGAAGCTTTCTTT. The rearrangement uses TRBV6-4 and TRBJ1-1, with TRBD1 matching over 8 bases. Germline-derived CDR1 and CDR2 are MRHNA and SNTAGT. J was trimmed by 4 bases and V by 3 bases; bases with no gene match: 4. The CDR3 length is 14 residues.

The V call is TRBV9, the J call TRBJ2-3; D remains unclear. Germline V CDR1 and CDR2: SGDLS, YYNGEE. Trimming shortened V by 3 bases and J by 5 bases, and 7 bases separated the two germline ends. The CDR3 length is 12 residues. CDR3 residues: CASSARGDTQYF. CDR3 nucleotide sequence: TGTGCCAGCAGCGCCCGTGGAGATACGCAGTATTTT. Together with reference TRBV9 and TRBJ2-3, the CDR3 gives the full variable domain: DSGVTQTPKHLITATGQRVTLRCSPRSGDLSVYWYQQSLDQGLQFLIQYYNGEERAKGNILERFSAQQFPDLHSELNLSSLELGDSALYFCASSARGDTQYFGPGTRLTVL.

This chain links TRBV5-6 with TRBJ1-1, with 8 bases that match TRBD1. The length of the CDR3 is 14 residues. V lost 4 bases and J lost 2; bases outside the gene matches: 4. The germline V gene encodes CDR1 SGHDT and CDR2 YYEEEE. The CDR3 bases are TGTGCCAGCAGCCTGGGACAGGCCAACACTGAAGCTTTCTTT. Translating it yields CASSLGQANTEAFF.

The chain recombines TRBV20-1 with TRBJ2-7; no clear D gene. Germline CDR1 and CDR2: DFQATT and SNEGSKA (reference sequence). This CDR3 is 11 amino acids long. Trimming took 5 bases from V and 10 from J, leaving 15 bases between them. The CDR3 loop is CSAPGPLRQYF. CDR3 coding DNA: TGCAGTGCTCCCGGCCCTTTGAGACAGTACTTC.

The rearrangement joins TRBV12-3 or TRBV12-4 to TRBJ2-1; 8 nucleotides line up with TRBD2. CDR3 length: 14 amino acids. With 7 bases clipped from V and 2 bases from J, the junction kept 4 bases outside the gene matches. The CDR3 reads CASTLGGAYNEQFF. The CDR3 region has the DNA TGTGCCAGCACCCTCGGGGGGGCCTACAATGAGCAGTTCTTC.